A single sample gave rise to the 3 T cell receptor beta chains below, sequenced in a study of cytotoxic CD8 clonotypes in ibrutinib-treated CLL. Some clones are missing from TCRdb's copy, which holds only in-frame ones; the method was immunoSEQ multiplex PCR. Of some 130,000 clones listed, around 84% are singletons. The sequences come from PBMCs, collected after 24 months of ibrutinib treatment. The receptors originated from a human donor with chronic lymphocytic leukemia.

This chain uses TRBV6-5 with TRBJ1-4, with D maybe TRBD1 (6 bases). V was cut by 6 bases and J by 8 bases, with 13 bases left in between. CDR3 size: 13 residues. CDR1 is MNHEY and CDR2 is SVGAGI in the germline V gene. CDR3 in amino acids: CASSKQGREKLFF. In DNA, the CDR3 is TGTGCCAGCAGCAAACAGGGAAGGGAAAAACTGTTTTTT.

The V and J genes are TRBV7-2 and TRBJ1-2, with 9 bases identical to TRBD1. Germline V CDR1 and CDR2: SGHTA, FQGNSA. The trim removed 4 bases at V and 7 bases at J, leaving 10 bases unmatched. The CDR3 loop spans 15 amino acids. The CDR3 DNA is TGTGCCAGCAGCTCAGGAGGGACAGGGTTTGGTGGCTACACCTTC. Protein product: CASSSGGTGFGGYTF.

The V and J genes are TRBV6-4 and TRBJ1-3; no reliable D call. The germline V gene encodes CDR1 MRHNA and CDR2 SNTAGT. The CDR3 is 14 residues long. Trimming pared 3 bases from V and 2 bases from J, leaving 8 bases between. CDR3 DNA: TGTGCCAGCAGTGATAAGGGAGCTGGAAACACCATATATTTT. Translation: CASSDKGAGNTIYF.